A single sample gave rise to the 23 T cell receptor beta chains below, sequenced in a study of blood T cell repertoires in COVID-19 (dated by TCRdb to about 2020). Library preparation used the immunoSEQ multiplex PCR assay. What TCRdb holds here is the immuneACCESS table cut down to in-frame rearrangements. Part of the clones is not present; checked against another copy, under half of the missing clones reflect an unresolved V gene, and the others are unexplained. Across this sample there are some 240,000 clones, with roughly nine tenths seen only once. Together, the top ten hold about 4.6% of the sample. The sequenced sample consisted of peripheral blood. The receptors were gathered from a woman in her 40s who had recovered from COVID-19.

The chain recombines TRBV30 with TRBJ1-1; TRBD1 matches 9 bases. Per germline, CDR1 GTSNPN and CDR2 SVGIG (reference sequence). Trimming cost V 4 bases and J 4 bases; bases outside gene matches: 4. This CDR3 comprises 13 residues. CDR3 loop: CAWTVDRGTEAFF. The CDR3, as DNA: TGTGCCTGGACCGTGGACAGGGGCACTGAAGCTTTCTTT.

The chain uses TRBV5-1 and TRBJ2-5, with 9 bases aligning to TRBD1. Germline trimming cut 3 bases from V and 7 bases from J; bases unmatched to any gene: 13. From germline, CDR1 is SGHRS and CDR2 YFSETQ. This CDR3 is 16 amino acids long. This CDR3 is CASSSDRGDRVGTQYF. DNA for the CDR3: TGCGCCAGCAGCTCGGACAGGGGTGATCGGGTTGGGACCCAGTACTTC.

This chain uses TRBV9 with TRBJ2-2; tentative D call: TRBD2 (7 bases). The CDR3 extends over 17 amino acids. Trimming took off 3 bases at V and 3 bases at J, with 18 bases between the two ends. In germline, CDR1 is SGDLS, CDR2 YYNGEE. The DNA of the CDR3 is TGTGCCAGCAGCGCTTCCCCTCGGGGGGCCGACACCGGGGAGCTGTTTTTT. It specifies CASSASPRGADTGELFF.

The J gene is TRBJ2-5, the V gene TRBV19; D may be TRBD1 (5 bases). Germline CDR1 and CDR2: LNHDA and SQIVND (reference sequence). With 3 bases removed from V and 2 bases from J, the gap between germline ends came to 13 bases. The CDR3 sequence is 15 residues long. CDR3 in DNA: TGTGCCAGTAGTATGACTGTAGGGGTACAAGAGACCCAGTACTTC. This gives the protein CASSMTVGVQETQYF.

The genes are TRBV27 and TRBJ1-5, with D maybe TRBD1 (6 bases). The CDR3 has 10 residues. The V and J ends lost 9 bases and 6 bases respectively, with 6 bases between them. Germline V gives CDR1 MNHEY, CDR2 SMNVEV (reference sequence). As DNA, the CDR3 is TGTGCCAGAGGGGGTCAGCCCCAGCATTTT. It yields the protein CARGGQPQHF.

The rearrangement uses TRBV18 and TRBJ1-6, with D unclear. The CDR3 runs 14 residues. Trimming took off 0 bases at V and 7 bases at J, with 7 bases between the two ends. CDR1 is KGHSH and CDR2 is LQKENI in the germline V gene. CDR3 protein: CASSPPSLNSPLHF. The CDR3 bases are TGTGCCAGCTCACCACCGTCCCTAAATTCACCCCTCCACTTT.

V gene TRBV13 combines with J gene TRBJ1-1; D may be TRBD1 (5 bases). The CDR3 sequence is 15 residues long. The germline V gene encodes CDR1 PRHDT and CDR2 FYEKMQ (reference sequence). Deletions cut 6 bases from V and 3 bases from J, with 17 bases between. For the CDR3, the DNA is TGTGCCAGCAGTCTTCTCGGGGGTATAGACACTGAAGCTTTCTTT. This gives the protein CASSLLGGIDTEAFF.

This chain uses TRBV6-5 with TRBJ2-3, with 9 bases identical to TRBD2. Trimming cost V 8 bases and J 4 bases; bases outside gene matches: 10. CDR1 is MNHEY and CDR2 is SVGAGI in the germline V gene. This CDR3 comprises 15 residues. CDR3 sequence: CASLGAGGQADTQYF. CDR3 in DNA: TGTGCCAGCTTAGGAGCGGGAGGCCAGGCAGATACGCAGTATTTT.

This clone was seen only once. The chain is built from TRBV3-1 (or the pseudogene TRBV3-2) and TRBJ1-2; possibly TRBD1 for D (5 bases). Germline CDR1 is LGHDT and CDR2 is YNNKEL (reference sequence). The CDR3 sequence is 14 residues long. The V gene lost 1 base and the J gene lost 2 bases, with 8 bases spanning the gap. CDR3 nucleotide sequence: TGTGCCAGCAGCCAAGGGGGCTCGAACTATGGCTACACCTTC. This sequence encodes CASSQGGSNYGYTF.

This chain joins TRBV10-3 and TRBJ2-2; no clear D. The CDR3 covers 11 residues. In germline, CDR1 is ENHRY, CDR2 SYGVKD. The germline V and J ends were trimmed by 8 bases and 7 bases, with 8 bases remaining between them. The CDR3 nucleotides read TGTGCCATCCTTCGCGGCGGGGAGCTGTTTTTT. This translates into CAILRGGELFF.

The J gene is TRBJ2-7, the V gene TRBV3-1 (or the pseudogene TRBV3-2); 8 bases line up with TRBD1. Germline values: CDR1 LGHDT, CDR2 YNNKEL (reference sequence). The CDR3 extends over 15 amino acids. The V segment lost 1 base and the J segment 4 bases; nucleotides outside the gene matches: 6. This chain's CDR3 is CASSQATGGFYEQYF. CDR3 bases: TGTGCCAGCAGCCAAGCTACAGGGGGGTTTTACGAGCAGTACTTC.

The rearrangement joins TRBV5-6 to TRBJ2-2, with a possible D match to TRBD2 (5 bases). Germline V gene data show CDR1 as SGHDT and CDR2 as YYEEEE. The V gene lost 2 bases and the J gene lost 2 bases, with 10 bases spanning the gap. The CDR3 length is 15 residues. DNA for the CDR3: TGTGCCAGCAGCTTAAGCGGAACCAACACCGGGGAGCTGTTTTTT. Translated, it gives CASSLSGTNTGELFF. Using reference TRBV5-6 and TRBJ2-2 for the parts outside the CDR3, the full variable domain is DAGVTQSPTHLIKTRGQQVTLRCSPKSGHDTVSWYQQALGQGPQFIFQYYEEEERQRGNFPDRFSGHQFPNYSSELNVNALLLGDSALYLCASSLSGTNTGELFFGEGSRLTVL.

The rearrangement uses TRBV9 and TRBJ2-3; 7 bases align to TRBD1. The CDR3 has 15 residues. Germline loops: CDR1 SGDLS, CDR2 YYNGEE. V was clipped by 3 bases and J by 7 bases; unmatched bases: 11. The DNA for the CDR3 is TGTGCCAGCAGCGAAGGGACAGTCTTTCCCCATACGCAGTATTTT. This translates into CASSEGTVFPHTQYF. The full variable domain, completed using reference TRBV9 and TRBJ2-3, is DSGVTQTPKHLITATGQRVTLRCSPRSGDLSVYWYQQSLDQGLQFLIQYYNGEERAKGNILERFSAQQFPDLHSELNLSSLELGDSALYFCASSEGTVFPHTQYFGPGTRLTVL.

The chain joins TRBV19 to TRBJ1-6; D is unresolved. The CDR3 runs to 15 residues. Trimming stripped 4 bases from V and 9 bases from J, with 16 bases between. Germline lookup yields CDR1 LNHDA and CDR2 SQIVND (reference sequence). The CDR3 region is CASSTREAAPSPLHF. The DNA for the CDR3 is TGTGCCAGTAGTACCCGAGAAGCGGCACCTTCACCCCTCCACTTT.

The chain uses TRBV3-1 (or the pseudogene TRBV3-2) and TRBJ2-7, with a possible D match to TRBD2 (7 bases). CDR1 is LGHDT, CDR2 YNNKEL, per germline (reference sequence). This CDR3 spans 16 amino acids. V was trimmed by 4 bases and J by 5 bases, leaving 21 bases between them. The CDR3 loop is CASSLRLGGAQNEQYF. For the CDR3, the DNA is TGTGCCAGCAGCCTGCGACTGGGGGGGGCACAAAACGAGCAGTACTTC.

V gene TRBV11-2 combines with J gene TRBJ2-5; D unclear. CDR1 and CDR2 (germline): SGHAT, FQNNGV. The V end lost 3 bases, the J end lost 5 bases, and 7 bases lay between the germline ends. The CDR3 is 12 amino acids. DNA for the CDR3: TGTGCCAGCAGCTTGAACAGCGAGACCCAGTACTTC. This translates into CASSLNSETQYF.

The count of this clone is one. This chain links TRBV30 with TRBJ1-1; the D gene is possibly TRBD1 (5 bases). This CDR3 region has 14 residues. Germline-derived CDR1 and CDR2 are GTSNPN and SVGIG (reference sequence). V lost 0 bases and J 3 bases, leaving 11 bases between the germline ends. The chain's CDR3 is CAWSVDGGYTEAFF. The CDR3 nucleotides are TGTGCCTGGAGTGTGGACGGGGGGTACACTGAAGCTTTCTTT. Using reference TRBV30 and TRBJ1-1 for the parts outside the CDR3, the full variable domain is SQTIHQWPATLVQPVGSPLSLECTVEGTSNPNLYWYRQAAGRGLQLLFYSVGIGQISSEVPQNLSASRPQDRQFILSSKKLLLSDSGFYLCAWSVDGGYTEAFFGQGTRLTVV.

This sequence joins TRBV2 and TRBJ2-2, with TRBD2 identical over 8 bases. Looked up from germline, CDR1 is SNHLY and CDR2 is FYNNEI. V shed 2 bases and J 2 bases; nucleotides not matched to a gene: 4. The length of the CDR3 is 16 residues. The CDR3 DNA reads TGTGCCAGCAGTGAACTCAGCGGGAGAAACACCGGGGAGCTGTTTTTT. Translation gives CASSELSGRNTGELFF.

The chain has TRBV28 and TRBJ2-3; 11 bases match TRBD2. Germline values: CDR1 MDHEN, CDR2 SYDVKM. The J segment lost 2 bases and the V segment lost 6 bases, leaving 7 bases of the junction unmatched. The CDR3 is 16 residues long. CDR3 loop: CASSPTSGGYTDTQYF. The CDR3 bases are TGTGCCAGCAGCCCAACTAGCGGGGGATACACAGATACGCAGTATTTT.

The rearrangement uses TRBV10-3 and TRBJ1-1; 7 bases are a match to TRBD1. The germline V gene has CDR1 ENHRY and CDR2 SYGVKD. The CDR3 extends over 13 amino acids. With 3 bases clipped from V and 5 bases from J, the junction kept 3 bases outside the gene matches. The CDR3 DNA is TGTGCCATCAGTGACGACAGGGATACTGAAGCTTTCTTT. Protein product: CAISDDRDTEAFF.

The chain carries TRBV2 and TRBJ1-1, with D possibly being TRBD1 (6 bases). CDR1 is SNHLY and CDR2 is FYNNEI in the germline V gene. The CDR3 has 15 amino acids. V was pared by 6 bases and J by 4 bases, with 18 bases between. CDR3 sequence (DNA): TGTGCCAGCAGCCTCAGCCCCAGGGGAAGCACTGAAGCTTTCTTT. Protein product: CASSLSPRGSTEAFF.

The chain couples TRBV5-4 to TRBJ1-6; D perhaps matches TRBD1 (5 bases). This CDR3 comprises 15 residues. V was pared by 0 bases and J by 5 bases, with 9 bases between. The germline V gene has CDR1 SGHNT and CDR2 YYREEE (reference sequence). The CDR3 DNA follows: TGTGCCAGCAGCTTGGAAGCAGGGAATAATTCACCCCTCCACTTT. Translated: CASSLEAGNNSPLHF.

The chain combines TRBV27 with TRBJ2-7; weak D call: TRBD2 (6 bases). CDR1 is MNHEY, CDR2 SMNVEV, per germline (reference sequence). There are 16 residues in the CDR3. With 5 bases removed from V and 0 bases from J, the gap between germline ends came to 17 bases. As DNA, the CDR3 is TGTGCCAGCAGTCCTGGGCGGGGCCACAGCTCCTACGAGCAGTACTTC. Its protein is CASSPGRGHSSYEQYF.